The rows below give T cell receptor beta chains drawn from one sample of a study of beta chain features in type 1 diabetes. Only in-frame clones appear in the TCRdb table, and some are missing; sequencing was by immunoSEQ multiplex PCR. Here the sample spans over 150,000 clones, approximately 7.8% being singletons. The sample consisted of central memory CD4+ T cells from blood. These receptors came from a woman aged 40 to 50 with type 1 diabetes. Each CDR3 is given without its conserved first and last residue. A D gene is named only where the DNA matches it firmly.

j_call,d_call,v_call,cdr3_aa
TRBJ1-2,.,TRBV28,ASLEGSRGEDYGYT
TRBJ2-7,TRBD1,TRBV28,ASISPGQGDHEQY
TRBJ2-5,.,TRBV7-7,ASSFHRSGEGETQY
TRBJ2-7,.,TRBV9,ASSALTGREGEQY
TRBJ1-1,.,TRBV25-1,ASSSTGSAF
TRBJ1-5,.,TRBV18,ASSPGGNQPQH
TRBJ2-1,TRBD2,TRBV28,ASSPLADMQF
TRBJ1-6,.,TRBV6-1,ASTAGEAYNSPLH
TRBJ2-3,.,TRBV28,ASSPGPDRDTQY
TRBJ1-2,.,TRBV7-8,ASSLRRDYGYT
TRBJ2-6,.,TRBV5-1,ASSLRTDVNVLT
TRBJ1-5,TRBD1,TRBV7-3,ASSPYRGQPQH
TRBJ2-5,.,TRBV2,ASRGHWEQY
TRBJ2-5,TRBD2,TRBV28,ASRVSGQTQY
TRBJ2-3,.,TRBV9,ASSVGWGPSTDTQY
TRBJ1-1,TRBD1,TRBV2,ASRVRTGAEAF
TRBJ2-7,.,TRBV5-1,ASRRSQGVDYEQY
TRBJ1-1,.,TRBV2,ASSRQGSGTEAF
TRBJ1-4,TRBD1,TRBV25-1,ASSGVQGAGEKLF
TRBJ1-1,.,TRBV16,ASSQSAGNTEAF
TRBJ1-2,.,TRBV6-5,ASSQVPSNYGYT
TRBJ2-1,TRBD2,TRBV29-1,SVHDPGTSANEQF
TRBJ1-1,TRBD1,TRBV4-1,ASSQLRGLSTEAF
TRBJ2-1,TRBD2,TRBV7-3,ASSLMPTSGMFGEQF
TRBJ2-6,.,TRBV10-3,AIAAGSGANVLT
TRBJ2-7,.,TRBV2,ASRPGTLYTYEQY
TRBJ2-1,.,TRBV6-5,ASRVPGHPDNEQF
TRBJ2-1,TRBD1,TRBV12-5,ASGLVRTGRVV
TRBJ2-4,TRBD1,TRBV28,ASDGTGPTKNIQY
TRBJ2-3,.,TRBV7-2,ASSLVPEVDTQY
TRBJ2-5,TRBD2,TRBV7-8,ASSWGDYPETQY
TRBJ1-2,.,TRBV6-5,ASSYDGGGYT
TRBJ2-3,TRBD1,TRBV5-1,ASSLTGGKDTQY
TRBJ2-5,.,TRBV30,ACAEGAETQY
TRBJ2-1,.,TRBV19,ASSIAGLEQF
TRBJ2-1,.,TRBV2,ASSDRGPYNEQF
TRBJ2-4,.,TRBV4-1,ASSQTGTSKNIQY